This T cell receptor (beta chain) is drawn from a study of beta chain features in type 1 diabetes. Study-level results: Researchers report that Type 1 diabetes patients had moderately but significantly shorter TCRB CDR3s across all four CD4+ subsets.

Averaging about 120 mL, one heparinised blood draw was given by each donor. This clone showed up just a few times. Antigen: not known. The study reverse transcribed the entire isolated RNA, so it sequenced expressed TCRB transcripts. Sequenced by immunoSEQ multiplex PCR; TCRdb stores in-frame clones only, minus some. The top ten clones hold 0.028% of a sample with more than 250,000 clones, around 20% of them seen once. Germline-derived CDR1 and CDR2 are SNHLY and FYNNEI. The CDR3 consists of 11 residues. Trimming removed 5 bases at V and 8 bases at J, with 7 bases between. The chain joins TRBV2 to TRBJ1-5; D unclear. The sequence derives from a middle-aged woman with type 1 diabetes. The sequencing sample was made of naive CD4+ T cells from blood. CDR3 bases: TGTGCCAGCAGTTCTAGTGAGCCCCAGCATTTT. Amino acid sequence: CASSSSEPQHF.